A selection of T cell receptor beta chains follows, all from one sample in a study of cytomegalovirus exposure and HLA in healthy donors. Only in-frame clones appear in the TCRdb table, and some are missing; sequencing was by immunoSEQ multiplex PCR. Of approximately 150,000 clones in the sample, approximately 82% were seen once. The sequenced material came from PBMCs. The source of these receptors is a woman aged 55-70 years in good health and CMV-seropositive. Each CDR3 is given with its conserved first and last residue. The order of the fields is D gene, J gene, V gene, clone size, CDR3 protein, CDR3 DNA. D genes are given only for firm matches. Rows give clone size only sometimes, using once, few, many, or a class for an expanded clone.

d_gene: TRBD1
j_gene: TRBJ2-3
v_gene: TRBV2
abundance: .
CDR3aa: CASSIAGTGGLTDTQYF
CDR3nt: TGTGCCAGCAGTATAGCCGGGACAGGGGGCCTCACAGATACGCAGTATTTT

d_gene: TRBD1
j_gene: TRBJ2-7
v_gene: TRBV6-5
abundance: .
CDR3aa: CASSYYRGDSYEQYF
CDR3nt: TGTGCCAGCAGTTACTACCGAGGGGACAGCTACGAGCAGTACTTC

d_gene: TRBD2
j_gene: TRBJ2-7
v_gene: TRBV6-5
abundance: .
CDR3aa: CASSSGGGYPYEQYF
CDR3nt: TGTGCCAGCAGTAGTGGCGGGGGTTACCCCTACGAGCAGTACTTC

d_gene: TRBD2
j_gene: TRBJ2-4
v_gene: TRBV5-6
abundance: few
CDR3aa: CASSLGFGTSRKGIQYF
CDR3nt: TGTGCCAGCAGCTTGGGTTTTGGGACTAGTCGAAAGGGCATTCAGTACTTC

d_gene: .
j_gene: TRBJ1-2
v_gene: TRBV28
abundance: .
CDR3aa: CASRPEGVQYGYTF
CDR3nt: TGTGCCAGCAGACCTGAGGGGGTCCAATATGGCTACACCTTC

d_gene: .
j_gene: TRBJ2-6
v_gene: TRBV4-3
abundance: .
CDR3aa: CASSQDRWAWSGANVLTF
CDR3nt: TGCGCCAGCAGCCAAGATAGATGGGCATGGTCTGGGGCCAACGTCCTGACTTTC

d_gene: .
j_gene: TRBJ1-4
v_gene: TRBV6-5
abundance: .
CDR3aa: CASRLIWGENEKLFF
CDR3nt: TGTGCCAGCAGATTAATCTGGGGGGAGAATGAAAAACTGTTTTTT

d_gene: TRBD2
j_gene: TRBJ2-7
v_gene: TRBV7-2
abundance: once
CDR3aa: CASSSRGLAGGPREQYF
CDR3nt: TGTGCCAGCAGCTCCCGGGGACTAGCGGGAGGGCCTAGAGAGCAGTACTTC

d_gene: TRBD2
j_gene: TRBJ2-2
v_gene: TRBV10-3
abundance: .
CDR3aa: CAISGKAGGHTGELFF
CDR3nt: TGTGCCATCAGTGGTAAAGCGGGAGGCCACACCGGGGAGCTGTTTTTT

d_gene: .
j_gene: TRBJ2-3
v_gene: TRBV29-1
abundance: .
CDR3aa: CSVVSGGLKLPIAQYF
CDR3nt: TGCAGCGTTGTGTCTGGGGGACTCAAGTTACCCATTGCGCAGTATTTT

d_gene: .
j_gene: TRBJ2-7
v_gene: TRBV7-3
abundance: once
CDR3aa: CASSLSGVGEQYF
CDR3nt: TGTGCCAGCAGCTTATCGGGGGTAGGGGAGCAGTACTTC

d_gene: .
j_gene: TRBJ1-2
v_gene: TRBV6-5
abundance: .
CDR3aa: CASSYPGSGYTF
CDR3nt: TGTGCCAGCAGTTACCCAGGTAGTGGCTACACCTTC

d_gene: .
j_gene: TRBJ1-1
v_gene: TRBV19
abundance: .
CDR3aa: CASSSRGLLNTEAFF
CDR3nt: TGTGCCAGTAGTAGCAGGGGCCTGCTAAACACTGAAGCTTTCTTT

d_gene: TRBD2
j_gene: TRBJ2-3
v_gene: TRBV5-1
abundance: .
CDR3aa: CASSSIGTSLTDTQYF
CDR3nt: TGCGCCAGCAGCAGTATAGGGACTAGCCTCACAGATACGCAGTATTTT

d_gene: .
j_gene: TRBJ2-4
v_gene: TRBV27
abundance: .
CDR3aa: CASSLWGQPNQNIQYF
CDR3nt: TGTGCCAGCAGTTTATGGGGACAACCAAACCAAAACATTCAGTACTTC

d_gene: TRBD1
j_gene: TRBJ2-7
v_gene: TRBV5-4
abundance: .
CDR3aa: CASSRDRGTYEQYF
CDR3nt: TGTGCCAGCAGCCGGGACAGGGGGACCTACGAGCAGTACTTC

d_gene: TRBD1
j_gene: TRBJ2-7
v_gene: TRBV29-1
abundance: .
CDR3aa: CSVESRQGISYEQYF
CDR3nt: TGCAGCGTTGAGTCGAGACAGGGGATTTCCTACGAGCAGTACTTC

d_gene: .
j_gene: TRBJ2-7
v_gene: TRBV14
abundance: .
CDR3aa: CASSQDELSDEQYF
CDR3nt: TGTGCCAGCAGCCAAGATGAGTTGTCCGACGAGCAGTACTTC

d_gene: .
j_gene: TRBJ2-3
v_gene: TRBV7-2
abundance: .
CDR3aa: CASSLFVDTQYF
CDR3nt: TGTGCCAGCAGCTTATTCGTGGATACGCAGTATTTT

d_gene: TRBD2
j_gene: TRBJ2-3
v_gene: TRBV10-1
abundance: few
CDR3aa: CASSEDRGGGTDTQYF
CDR3nt: TGCGCCAGCAGTGAAGATAGGGGAGGGGGCACAGATACGCAGTATTTT

d_gene: TRBD2
j_gene: TRBJ2-7
v_gene: TRBV4-2
abundance: .
CDR3aa: CASSQEGSGSYEQYF
CDR3nt: TGTGCCAGCAGCCAAGAAGGTAGCGGGAGCTACGAGCAGTACTTC

d_gene: TRBD1
j_gene: TRBJ2-7
v_gene: TRBV5-4
abundance: .
CDR3aa: CASSLETGGSEQYF
CDR3nt: TGTGCCAGCAGCTTGGAGACAGGGGGCTCCGAGCAGTACTTC

d_gene: TRBD1
j_gene: TRBJ1-4
v_gene: TRBV5-1
abundance: .
CDR3aa: CASSLDGTADEKLFF
CDR3nt: TGCGCCAGCAGCTTGGACGGGACAGCGGATGAAAAACTGTTTTTT

d_gene: TRBD2
j_gene: TRBJ2-5
v_gene: TRBV5-4
abundance: .
CDR3aa: CASSYFGTSGRETQYF
CDR3nt: TGTGCCAGCAGCTATTTTGGGACTAGCGGGAGAGAGACCCAGTACTTC

d_gene: .
j_gene: TRBJ2-2
v_gene: TRBV15
abundance: .
CDR3aa: CATSRSRVTGELFF
CDR3nt: TGTGCCACCAGCAGGAGTAGAGTCACCGGGGAGCTGTTTTTT

d_gene: TRBD1
j_gene: TRBJ2-7
v_gene: TRBV7-6
abundance: .
CDR3aa: CASSLGGTGGYEQYF
CDR3nt: TGTGCCAGCAGCTTAGGGGGGACAGGAGGGTACGAGCAGTACTTC

d_gene: .
j_gene: TRBJ2-7
v_gene: TRBV7-9
abundance: .
CDR3aa: CASSEDSSYEQYF
CDR3nt: TGTGCCAGCAGCGAGGATAGCTCCTACGAGCAGTACTTC

d_gene: .
j_gene: TRBJ1-2
v_gene: TRBV11-2
abundance: .
CDR3aa: CASSLAEDRTYYGYTF
CDR3nt: TGTGCCAGCAGCTTAGCAGAGGACAGAACCTATTATGGCTACACCTTC

d_gene: TRBD2
j_gene: TRBJ2-5
v_gene: TRBV7-9
abundance: .
CDR3aa: CASSPIAGGSETQYF
CDR3nt: TGTGCCAGCAGCCCCATAGCGGGAGGGTCGGAGACCCAGTACTTC

d_gene: .
j_gene: TRBJ2-7
v_gene: TRBV9
abundance: .
CDR3aa: CASSVDVGATYEQYF
CDR3nt: TGTGCCAGCAGCGTAGATGTGGGGGCGACCTACGAGCAGTACTTC

d_gene: TRBD1
j_gene: TRBJ2-6
v_gene: TRBV5-6
abundance: .
CDR3aa: CASSFGTTRDRAFNVLTF
CDR3nt: TGTGCCAGCAGCTTCGGGACTACCCGGGACAGGGCTTTCAACGTCCTGACTTTC

d_gene: .
j_gene: TRBJ2-3
v_gene: TRBV28
abundance: .
CDR3aa: CASSSVPSTDTQYF
CDR3nt: TGTGCCAGCAGTTCTGTCCCTAGCACAGATACGCAGTATTTT

d_gene: .
j_gene: TRBJ2-5
v_gene: TRBV7-9
abundance: .
CDR3aa: CASSRGQNQETQYF
CDR3nt: TGTGCCAGCAGCCGCGGACAGAATCAAGAGACCCAGTACTTC

d_gene: .
j_gene: TRBJ2-1
v_gene: TRBV2
abundance: .
CDR3aa: CASSEQGTGYNEQFF
CDR3nt: TGTGCCAGCAGTGAACAGGGGACCGGCTACAATGAGCAGTTCTTC

d_gene: .
j_gene: TRBJ1-1
v_gene: TRBV7-9
abundance: .
CDR3aa: CASSQNPGGGVGEAFF
CDR3nt: TGTGCCAGCAGCCAAAACCCGGGAGGGGGGGTGGGTGAAGCTTTCTTT

d_gene: TRBD2
j_gene: TRBJ2-7
v_gene: TRBV7-9
abundance: .
CDR3aa: CASSLDRTSGRNWPDEQYF
CDR3nt: TGTGCCAGCAGCTTAGATCGGACTAGCGGGAGAAATTGGCCCGACGAGCAGTACTTC

d_gene: TRBD1
j_gene: TRBJ1-5
v_gene: TRBV5-5
abundance: .
CDR3aa: CASSPLTGINNQPQHF
CDR3nt: TGTGCCAGCAGCCCATTGACAGGGATTAACAATCAGCCCCAGCATTTT